Shown below are 24 T cell receptor beta chains from a single sample sequenced in a study of T cells in Graves' hyperthyroidism and ophthalmopathy. RNA transcripts yielded amplified TCR beta CDR3 regions. Initially, a first-round RT-PCR of the TCR CDR3 employed the HTBI primer set. TCRdb reprocessed the multiplex PCR reads with MiXCR, giving one entry per CDR3 protein. This sample has a few hundred thousand distinct CDR3 sequences, with less than 25% found just once. The material sequenced was blood. The receptor source for this set is a man younger than 35 with Graves' hyperthyroidism.

The chain recombines TRBV19 with TRBJ2-5; the D is unclear. Trimming took 3 bases from V and 5 from J, leaving 19 bases between them. CDR1 and CDR2 (germline): LNHDA, SQIVND (reference sequence). CDR3 length: 16 residues. CDR3 sequence reads: CASSIRPGPVVETQYF. The CDR3 DNA sequence: TGTGCCAGTAGTATCCGTCCAGGCCCCGTCGTGGAGACCCAGTACTTC.

Turning to this clonotype: A much bigger clone sits one base away, suggesting this may be a read error. The chain couples TRBV2 to TRBJ2-4, with a tentative D call TRBD1 (6 bases). The germline CDR1 and CDR2 sequences are SNHLY and FYNNEI. This CDR3 spans 13 amino acids. The CDR3 protein is CASSEAERDIKYF. CDR3 in DNA: TGTGCCAGCAGTGAAGCGGAAAGGGACATTAAGTACTTC.

The chain links TRBV5-1 to TRBJ1-1; tentative D call: TRBD1 (5 bases). V was trimmed by 4 bases and J by 6 bases, leaving 16 bases between them. In germline, CDR1 is SGHRS, CDR2 YFSETQ. The CDR3 has 14 amino acids. In nucleotides, the CDR3 is TGCGCCAGCAGCCCTCGGCGAGGGGACTCTGAAGCTTTCTTT. It translates to CASSPRRGDSEAFF.

In this sample, this clonotype turned up many times. The chain recombines TRBV19 with TRBJ1-1; 7 nucleotides match TRBD1. Per the germline V gene, CDR1 is LNHDA and CDR2 is SQIVND (reference sequence). This CDR3 has 15 residues. The V gene end was trimmed by 7 bases and the J gene end by 0 bases; junction bases not matched to a gene: 8. The CDR3 loop is CASIRDSLMNTEAFF. The CDR3 region has the DNA TGTGCCAGTATCCGGGACAGCCTTATGAACACTGAAGCTTTCTTT.

This clonotype was detected ten times or more. V and J are TRBV6-5 and TRBJ1-2, with D tentatively TRBD1 (5 bases). With 2 bases removed from V and 8 bases from J, the gap between germline ends came to 18 bases. The CDR3 is made up of 15 amino acids. Per the germline V gene, CDR1 is MNHEY and CDR2 is SVGAGI. The CDR3 protein is CASSYMLGGPRGYTF. The DNA for the CDR3 is TGTGCCAGCAGTTACATGTTGGGGGGACCGCGAGGCTACACCTTC.

Many counts were recorded for this clonotype. V and J are TRBV28 and TRBJ1-2; D remains ambiguous. From germline, CDR1 is MDHEN and CDR2 SYDVKM. Trimming took off 1 base at V and 4 bases at J, with 10 bases between the two ends. The CDR3 covers 14 residues. Here the CDR3 reads CASSLSHTSYGYTF. CDR3 in DNA: TGTGCCAGCAGTTTATCCCATACTTCCTATGGCTACACCTTC.

This clonotype was counted many times. The chain links TRBV2 to TRBJ2-7, with a tentative D call TRBD1 (5 bases). Trimming pared 1 base from V and 6 bases from J, leaving 10 bases between. Germline assignment: CDR1 SNHLY and CDR2 FYNNEI. The length of the CDR3 is 13 residues. The CDR3 here is CASSEVGAGEQYF. The CDR3 DNA is TGTGCCAGCAGTGAAGTAGGGGCAGGCGAGCAGTACTTC.

The V call is TRBV5-1, the J call TRBJ1-3; tentative D call: TRBD1 (5 bases). V was cut by 5 bases and J by 0 bases, with 15 bases left in between. Germline V lookup: CDR1 SGHRS, CDR2 YFSETQ. This CDR3 has 16 residues. The CDR3 here is CASSSLQGNSGNTIYF. The DNA of the CDR3 is TGCGCCAGCAGTTCTCTCCAGGGCAACTCTGGAAACACCATATATTTT.

The chain joins TRBV27 to TRBJ2-7; D may correspond to TRBD1 or TRBD2 (6 bases each). The germline V and J ends were trimmed by 3 bases and 6 bases, with 15 bases remaining between them. This CDR3 has 14 amino acids. From germline, CDR1 is MNHEY and CDR2 SMNVEV (reference sequence). The CDR3 region has the DNA TGTGCCAGCAGTTTCGGAGGGGGTGGTGGCGAGCAGTACTTC. Translating gives CASSFGGGGGEQYF.

This chain joins TRBV28 and TRBJ1-1; possible D gene TRBD1, 5 bases. Germline CDR1 and CDR2: MDHEN and SYDVKM. The CDR3 loop spans 13 amino acids. V was pared by 10 bases and J by 0 bases, with 12 bases between. The CDR3 region has the DNA TGTGCCACCAGGATAGGGGTGAACACTGAAGCTTTCTTT. This encodes CATRIGVNTEAFF.

V and J are TRBV19 and TRBJ2-7, with 10 bases aligning to TRBD1. Germline CDR1 is LNHDA and CDR2 is SQIVND (reference sequence). The trim removed 3 bases at V and 5 bases at J, leaving 7 bases unmatched. CDR3 length: 15 amino acids. The CDR3, as DNA: TGTGCCAGTAGTATTCTCGGACAGGGGGACCACGAGCAGTACTTC. Protein sequence: CASSILGQGDHEQYF.

This clonotype was recorded at least ten times. The chain employs TRBV28 and TRBJ2-5; TRBD2 is a possible D gene (5 bases). The CDR3 totals 15 residues. V was trimmed by 4 bases and J by 4 bases, leaving 16 bases between them. Germline V gives CDR1 MDHEN, CDR2 SYDVKM. The CDR3 region is CASSYGRGYRETQYF. CDR3 sequence (DNA): TGTGCCAGCAGTTATGGACGAGGGTACCGAGAGACCCAGTACTTC.

About this clonotype: With a much larger clone just one base away, this may be a read error. The V and J genes are TRBV11-1 and TRBJ1-3; no firm D call. Germline assignment: CDR1 SGHAT and CDR2 FQDESV (reference sequence). The CDR3 extends over 16 amino acids. The V end lost 4 bases, the J end lost 4 bases, and 17 bases lay between the germline ends. CDR3 residues: CASSSKGAQWGNTIYF. Written as DNA, the CDR3 is TGTGCCAGCAGCTCAAAGGGTGCGCAGTGGGGAAACACCATATATTTT.

At least ten counts were recorded for this clonotype. This chain joins TRBV27 and TRBJ1-2, with 8 bases fitting TRBD1. The germline gives CDR1 MNHEY, CDR2 SMNVEV (reference sequence). The CDR3 is made up of 15 amino acids. J lost 1 base, V lost 8 bases, and 9 bases had no gene match. For the CDR3, the DNA is TGTGCCAGCGGTACGGGACAGGAATTTAACTATGGCTACACCTTC. This translates into CASGTGQEFNYGYTF.

There are many counts of this clonotype. The rearrangement uses TRBV12-3 or TRBV12-4 and TRBJ2-7; unclear D gene. V shed 3 bases and J shed 3 bases, with 6 bases lying between them. The CDR3 consists of 12 residues. CDR3 DNA: TGTGCCAGCAGTTTGACGTTCTACGAGCAGTACTTC. It codes for CASSLTFYEQYF.

This clonotype occurred a few times. This rearrangement joins TRBV19 to TRBJ1-3, with D perhaps matching TRBD1 (6 bases). V was trimmed by 7 bases and J by 0 bases, leaving 10 bases between them. Germline V lookup: CDR1 LNHDA, CDR2 SQIVND (reference sequence). The CDR3 consists of 14 residues. The CDR3 DNA is TGTGCCAGTATGCAGGGGAGCTCTGGAAACACCATATATTTT. Encoded protein: CASMQGSSGNTIYF.

In this sample, this clonotype turned up many times. The V call is TRBV11-2, the J call TRBJ2-2, with TRBD1 identical over 9 bases. Germline assignment: CDR1 SGHAT and CDR2 FQNNGV. With V trimmed by 5 bases and J by 5 bases, 9 bases remained unmatched. CDR3 size: 16 residues. The CDR3 sequence is CASSLGQGRHTGELFF. The CDR3 nucleotides read TGTGCCAGCAGCCTGGGACAGGGTCGGCATACCGGGGAGCTGTTTTTT.

In its sample, this clonotype was seen many times. The chain combines TRBV20-1 with TRBJ2-7, with 12 bases matching TRBD2. This CDR3 contains 14 residues. V lost 5 bases to trimming and J lost 2 bases; unmatched junction nucleotides: 4. Per germline, CDR1 DFQATT and CDR2 SNEGSKA (reference sequence). The CDR3 protein is CSAPSGGATYEQYF. CDR3 DNA: TGCAGTGCTCCTAGCGGGGGGGCTACCTACGAGCAGTACTTC.

This clonotype has at least ten counts. The chain combines TRBV6-5 with TRBJ2-7, with D unresolved. Trimming cost V 0 bases and J 5 bases, with 5 bases left between them. The CDR3 extends over 12 amino acids. Germline values: CDR1 MNHEY, CDR2 SVGAGI. The CDR3: CASSYSRDEQYF. DNA for the CDR3: TGTGCCAGCAGTTACTCCCGGGACGAGCAGTACTTC.

J is TRBJ1-1 and V is TRBV28; D is unclear. The CDR3 has 12 residues. V shed 4 bases and J shed 6 bases, with 9 bases lying between them. CDR1 is MDHEN and CDR2 is SYDVKM in the germline V gene. CDR3 residues: CASSSPSPEAFF. DNA of the CDR3: TGTGCCAGCAGTTCCCCTTCCCCTGAAGCTTTCTTT.

CDR3 sequence: CASKPWTGGLPSNQPQHF. CDR3 coding DNA: TGTGCCAGTAAACCCTGGACAGGGGGCTTACCTAGCAATCAGCCCCAGCATTTT. This chain uses TRBV19 with TRBJ1-5, with 11 positions matching TRBD1. Germline CDR1 LNHDA, CDR2 SQIVND (reference sequence). V shed 7 bases, J shed 0 bases, and the junction held 11 bases outside the gene matches. The CDR3 is made up of 18 amino acids.

This clonotype was observed a handful of times. A much larger clone sits a single nucleotide away, making a read error possible. V is TRBV20-1 and J is TRBJ1-2, with D perhaps matching TRBD1 (5 bases). CDR1 is DFQATT, CDR2 SNEGSKA, per germline (reference sequence). This CDR3 contains 14 residues. Trimming removed 1 base from V and 3 bases from J, with 12 bases in between. The CDR3 nucleotides are TGCAGTGCTAGAGGAGAGGGGTATTACTATGGCTACACCTTC. Translated, it gives CSARGEGYYYGYTF.

This clonotype was observed at least ten times. The CDR3 reads CASSLVRQAFF. As DNA, the CDR3 is TGTGCCAGCAGTTTGGTCAGACAGGCTTTCTTT. The chain couples TRBV28 to TRBJ1-1; TRBD1 might be the D (5 bases). V lost 3 bases and J lost 11, with 10 bases in between. The CDR3 has 11 amino acids. From germline, CDR1 is MDHEN and CDR2 SYDVKM.

This clonotype was counted between two and nine times. The chain has TRBV7-8 and TRBJ1-5; 8 bases are shared with TRBD1. The CDR3 loop spans 15 amino acids. Per germline, CDR1 SGHVS and CDR2 FQNEAQ. J was trimmed by 4 bases and V by 0 bases; bases with no gene match: 2. This chain's CDR3 is CASSLARTGNQPQHF. The CDR3 DNA reads TGTGCCAGCAGCTTAGCTAGGACAGGGAATCAGCCCCAGCATTTT.